This T cell receptor (beta chain) came from a study of blood T cell repertoires in COVID-19. Background on the study: There were acute and convalescent COVID-19 samples, and they came from the United States, Italy and Spain. From T cells, B-cell-depleted T cells, or PBMCs came the material, which was cDNA or gDNA.

This clone was detected only a few times. Germline V gene lookup returns CDR1 SNHLY and CDR2 FYNNEI. V lost 8 bases, J lost 1 base, and 5 bases stayed unmatched. The CDR3 totals 16 residues. In the authors' methods: Reference gene primers were amplified, and this amplification served to estimate nucleated cell counts. Here immunoSEQ multiplex PCR was the method, and the copy in TCRdb shows in-frame clones only, minus some. Clonal size and the V and J genes are those of that table, whereas D and trimming came from the DNA. This table has hundreds of thousands of clones, 75% to 90% appearing once. This clonotype originated in a woman aged 45-59 years who had recovered from COVID-19. The sequenced sample consisted of peripheral blood. V gene TRBV2 combines with J gene TRBJ2-5; 15 bases map to TRBD2. In DNA, the CDR3 is TGTGCCAGCGGGGGGACTAGCGGGAGGCCCCAAGAGACCCAGTACTTC. Protein product: CASGGTSGRPQETQYF.